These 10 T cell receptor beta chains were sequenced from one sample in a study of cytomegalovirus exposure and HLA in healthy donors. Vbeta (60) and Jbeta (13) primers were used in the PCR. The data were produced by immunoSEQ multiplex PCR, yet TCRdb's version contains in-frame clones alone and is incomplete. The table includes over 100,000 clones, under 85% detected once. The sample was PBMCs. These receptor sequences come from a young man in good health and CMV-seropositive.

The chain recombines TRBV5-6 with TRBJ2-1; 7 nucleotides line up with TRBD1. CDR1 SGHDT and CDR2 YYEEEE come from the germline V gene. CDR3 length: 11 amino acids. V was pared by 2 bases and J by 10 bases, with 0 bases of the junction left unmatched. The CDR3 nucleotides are TGTGCCAGCAGCTTAGGGGGCGAGCAGTTCTTC. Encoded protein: CASSLGGEQFF.

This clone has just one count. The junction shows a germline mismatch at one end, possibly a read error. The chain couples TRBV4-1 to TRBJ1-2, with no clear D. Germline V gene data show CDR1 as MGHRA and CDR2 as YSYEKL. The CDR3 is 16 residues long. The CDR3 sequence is CASSLKSEGDAYGYPF. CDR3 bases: TGCGCCAGCAGCCTCAAGAGTGAGGGTGACGCCTATGGCTACCCCTTC.

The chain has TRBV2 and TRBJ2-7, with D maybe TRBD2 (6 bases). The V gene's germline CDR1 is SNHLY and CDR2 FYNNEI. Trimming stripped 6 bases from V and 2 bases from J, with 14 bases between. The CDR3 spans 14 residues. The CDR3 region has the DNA TGTGCCAGCAGCGCGGGACGGCCAACCTACGAGCAGTACTTC. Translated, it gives CASSAGRPTYEQYF. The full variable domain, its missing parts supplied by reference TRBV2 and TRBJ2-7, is EPEVTQTPSHQVTQMGQEVILRCVPISNHLYFYWYRQILGQKVEFLVSFYNNEISEKSEIFDDQFSVERPDGSNFTLKIRSTKLEDSAMYFCASSAGRPTYEQYFGPGTRLTVT.

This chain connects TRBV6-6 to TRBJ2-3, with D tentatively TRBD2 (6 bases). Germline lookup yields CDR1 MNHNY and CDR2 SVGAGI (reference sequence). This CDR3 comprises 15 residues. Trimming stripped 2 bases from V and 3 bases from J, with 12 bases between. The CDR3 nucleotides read TGTGCCAGCAGTTACACTAGCCTAGGGACAGATACGCAGTATTTT. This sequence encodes CASSYTSLGTDTQYF.

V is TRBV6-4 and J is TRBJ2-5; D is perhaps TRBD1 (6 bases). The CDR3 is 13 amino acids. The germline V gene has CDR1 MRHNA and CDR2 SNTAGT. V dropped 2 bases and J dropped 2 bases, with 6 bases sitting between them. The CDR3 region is CASSDGTQETQYF. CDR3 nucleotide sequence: TGTGCCAGCAGTGACGGGACACAAGAGACCCAGTACTTC.

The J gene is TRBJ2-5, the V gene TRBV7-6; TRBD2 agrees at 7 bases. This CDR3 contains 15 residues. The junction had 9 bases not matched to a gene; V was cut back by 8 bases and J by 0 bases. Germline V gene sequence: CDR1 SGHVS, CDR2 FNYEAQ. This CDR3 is CASGPTSAYQETQYF. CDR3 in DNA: TGTGCCAGCGGTCCCACTAGCGCATACCAAGAGACCCAGTACTTC.

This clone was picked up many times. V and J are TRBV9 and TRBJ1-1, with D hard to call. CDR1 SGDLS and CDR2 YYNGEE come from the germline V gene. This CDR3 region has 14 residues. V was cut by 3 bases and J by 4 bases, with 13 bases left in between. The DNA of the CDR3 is TGTGCCAGCAGCGCCGCGGATCTTTTCACTGAAGCTTTCTTT. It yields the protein CASSAADLFTEAFF.

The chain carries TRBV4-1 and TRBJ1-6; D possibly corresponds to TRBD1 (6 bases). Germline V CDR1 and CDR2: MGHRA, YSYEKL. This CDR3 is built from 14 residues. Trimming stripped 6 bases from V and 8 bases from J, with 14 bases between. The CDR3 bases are TGCGCCAGCAGGGCAGGGGTAAGGGATTCACCCCTCCACTTT. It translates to CASRAGVRDSPLHF.

The CDR3 is CASSGTGGRYGYTF. The CDR3 DNA reads as TGTGCCAGCAGCGGGACAGGGGGCAGATATGGCTACACCTTC. The chain combines TRBV5-5 with TRBJ1-2, with 12 bases aligning to TRBD1. The CDR3 sequence is 14 residues long. The junction had 3 bases not matched to a gene; V was cut back by 4 bases and J by 5 bases. Per germline, CDR1 SGHKS and CDR2 YYEKEE (reference sequence).

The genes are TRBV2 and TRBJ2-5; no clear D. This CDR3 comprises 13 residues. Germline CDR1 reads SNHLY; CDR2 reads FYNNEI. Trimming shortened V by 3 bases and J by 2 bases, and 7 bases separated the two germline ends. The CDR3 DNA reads TGTGCCAGCAGTGATGGTGCGCAAGAGACCCAGTACTTC. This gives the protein CASSDGAQETQYF. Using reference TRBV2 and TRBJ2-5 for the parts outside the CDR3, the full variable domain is EPEVTQTPSHQVTQMGQEVILRCVPISNHLYFYWYRQILGQKVEFLVSFYNNEISEKSEIFDDQFSVERPDGSNFTLKIRSTKLEDSAMYFCASSDGAQETQYFGPGTRLLVL.